This T cell receptor beta chain emerged from a study of blood T cells in healthy people across ages. The sample providers were healthy Caucasian people from Russia, aged roughly 6 to 90. The authors extracted at least 5.5 micrograms of total RNA per sample. Then a second PCR, running roughly 7 to 11 cycles, was carried out with a sample-barcoded 5' primer and a J-beta primer mix. In TCRdb, the 5' RACE reads were re-called with MiXCR into one record per CDR3 protein. The sample includes about 670,000 distinct CDR3 sequences, 40% to 65% of them seen just once. CDR3 length: 14 residues. Germline assignment: CDR1 SEHNR and CDR2 FQNEAQ (reference sequence). The V gene lost 1 base and the J gene lost 7 bases, with 10 bases spanning the gap.

V and J are TRBV7-9 and TRBJ1-4, with D uncertain. The sample taken for sequencing was blood. The source is a woman older than 75 in good health. The CDR3 reads CASSLGVAGEKLFF. Here the CDR3 DNA reads TGTGCCAGCAGCTTAGGGGTCGCGGGTGAAAAACTGTTTTTT. Full variable domain (missing parts from reference TRBV7-9 and TRBJ1-4): DTGVSQNPRHKITKRGQNVTFRCDPISEHNRLYWYRQTLGQGPEFLTYFQNEAQLEKSRLLSDRFSAERPKGSFSTLEIQRTEQGDSAMYLCASSLGVAGEKLFFGSGTQLSVL.